Below are 18 T cell receptor beta chains sequenced from a single sample in a study of T-cell memory formation after mild COVID-19. TCRdb re-called the 5' RACE reads through MiXCR, storing one row per CDR3 protein. The sample lists about 560,000 distinct CDR3 sequences, roughly 18% occurring once. Sequencing was performed on PBMCs or a T cell subset sorted from them (not recorded which). The source of these receptors is an adult woman who had mild COVID-19 (a few samples of this study predate the infection). Cell type and time point are not known.

This clonotype was seen more than once but under ten times. The V and J genes are TRBV6-2 or TRBV6-3 and TRBJ1-2; no clear D gene. Germline V lookup: CDR1 MNHEY, CDR2 SVGEGT. CDR3 length equals 16 residues. Trimming stripped 1 base from V and 8 bases from J, with 20 bases between. As DNA, the CDR3 is TGTGCCAGCAGTTACTACGGCGCGGGGAGGGTGATCGGCTACACCTTC. This translates into CASSYYGAGRVIGYTF.

The rearrangement joins TRBV24-1 to TRBJ1-5; D gene uncertain. The CDR3 is made up of 18 amino acids. V lost 4 bases and J 1 base, leaving 19 bases between the germline ends. From germline, CDR1 is KGHDR and CDR2 SFDVKD. The CDR3 region has the DNA TGTGCCACCAGTGACTCCCGACGGGCGGATTTCAGCAATCAGCCCCAGCATTTT. Translation gives CATSDSRRADFSNQPQHF.

V usage is TRBV4-1 and J usage is TRBJ2-1; weak D call: TRBD1 (5 bases). The germline V and J ends were trimmed by 2 bases and 2 bases, with 13 bases remaining between them. Germline V gene data show CDR1 as MGHRA and CDR2 as YSYEKL. This CDR3 spans 16 amino acids. The DNA of the CDR3 is TGCGCCAGCAGCCAACCAGTGGGGCAGACCTACAATGAGCAGTTCTTC. Residues: CASSQPVGQTYNEQFF.

This clonotype was found a few times. The gene calls are TRBV20-1 and TRBJ1-2; D possibly corresponds to TRBD1 (6 bases). Germline V lookup: CDR1 DFQATT, CDR2 SNEGSKA (reference sequence). There are 20 residues in the CDR3. V dropped 0 bases and J dropped 5 bases, with 31 bases sitting between them. The CDR3 reads CSARDWGTPGAEISPYGYTF. The CDR3 region has the DNA TGCAGTGCTAGAGATTGGGGAACCCCAGGGGCCGAAATTTCTCCTTATGGCTACACCTTC.

The V call is TRBV6-5, the J call TRBJ2-4, with D perhaps TRBD2 (5 bases). The CDR3 runs 16 residues. V dropped 4 bases and J dropped 2 bases, with 15 bases sitting between them. Germline lookup yields CDR1 MNHEY and CDR2 SVGAGI. The CDR3 region has the DNA TGTGCCAGCAGTTCAAGCGGAGGTGGAACCAAAAACATTCAGTACTTC. It specifies CASSSSGGGTKNIQYF.

The genes are TRBV24-1 and TRBJ1-5; D possibly corresponds to TRBD1 (5 bases). There are 13 residues in the CDR3. Trimming cost V 9 bases and J 6 bases, with 14 bases left between them. The germline V gene has CDR1 KGHDR and CDR2 SFDVKD. This chain's CDR3 is CATSVGRAQPQHF. In DNA, the CDR3 is TGTGCCACCTCAGTAGGCAGGGCTCAGCCCCAGCATTTT.

The chain has TRBV12-3 or TRBV12-4 and TRBJ2-5; maybe TRBD1 (11 bases). The CDR3 sequence is 24 residues long. Trimming took 3 bases from V and 2 from J, leaving 40 bases between them. The CDR3 sequence is CASSFIVAPAGGNRDRGFQETQYF. CDR3 sequence (DNA): TGTGCCAGCAGTTTCATCGTTGCGCCAGCGGGGGGGAACCGGGACAGGGGGTTTCAAGAGACCCAGTACTTC.

The chain combines TRBV20-1 with TRBJ1-2; a weak D match, TRBD1 (6 bases). Germline V gene sequence: CDR1 DFQATT, CDR2 SNEGSKA (reference sequence). The CDR3 contains 13 residues. V was pared by 0 bases and J by 4 bases, with 9 bases between. The CDR3 DNA sequence: TGCAGTGCTAGAGATGGGGGCCCCTATGGCTACACCTTC. Protein product: CSARDGGPYGYTF.

Ten or more counts support this clonotype. V and J are TRBV7-8 and TRBJ2-1; D might be TRBD1 or TRBD2, each matching 5 bases. Germline CDR1 SGHVS, CDR2 FQNEAQ. This CDR3 is built from 17 residues. V was trimmed by 4 bases and J by 3 bases, leaving 19 bases between them. CDR3 bases: TGTGCCAGCAGCTCGAGATCCTTAGTTGGGGGCTACAATGAGCAGTTCTTC. Translation: CASSSRSLVGGYNEQFF.

The chain carries TRBV27 and TRBJ2-7; 9 nucleotides align to TRBD2. Germline CDR1 and CDR2: MNHEY and SMNVEV (reference sequence). V lost 3 bases, J lost 2 bases, and 2 bases stayed unmatched. The CDR3 sequence is 14 residues long. CDR3 residues: CASSFVAGAYEQYF. DNA of the CDR3: TGTGCCAGCAGTTTTGTAGCGGGAGCCTACGAGCAGTACTTC.

The gene calls are TRBV5-6 and TRBJ1-4; D is undetermined. The CDR3 runs to 16 residues. Trimming left V 4 bases short and J 5 bases short, with 18 bases between. Germline CDR1 reads SGHDT; CDR2 reads YYEEEE. CDR3 in amino acids: CASSTHPARLNEKLFF. CDR3 nucleotide sequence: TGTGCCAGCAGCACTCACCCAGCCCGCCTGAATGAAAAACTGTTTTTT.

This chain links TRBV5-1 with TRBJ1-5; no reliable D call. Germline loops: CDR1 SGHRS, CDR2 YFSETQ. With 0 bases removed from V and 7 bases from J, the gap between germline ends came to 8 bases. CDR3 length: 13 amino acids. CDR3 coding DNA: TGCGCCAGCAGCTTGGAGGTGGACCAGCCCCAGCATTTT. It codes for CASSLEVDQPQHF.

The J gene is TRBJ1-1, the V gene TRBV29-1, with D perhaps matching TRBD1 (5 bases). The CDR3 extends over 13 amino acids. The germline CDR1 and CDR2 sequences are SQVTM and ANQGSEA. V lost 3 bases and J lost 5, with 13 bases in between. CDR3 nucleotide sequence: TGCAGCGTTGATGAGGGGACGGGGACTGAAGCTTTCTTT. Protein: CSVDEGTGTEAFF.

This clonotype was detected a few times. The V call is TRBV3-1, the J call TRBJ1-2; D is perhaps TRBD1 (5 bases). The V end lost 2 bases, the J end lost 0 bases, and 16 bases lay between the germline ends. The CDR3 runs to 17 residues. Per germline, CDR1 LGHDT and CDR2 YNNKEL (reference sequence). CDR3 DNA sequence: TGTGCCAGCAGCCAATCCAGTACAGGACTAACTAACTATGGCTACACCTTC. It encodes CASSQSSTGLTNYGYTF.

This clonotype was seen a handful of times. The CDR3, as DNA: TGTGCCAGCAATCCGGGACTAGCGGGAGTTCATGAGCAGTTCTTC. Translated: CASNPGLAGVHEQFF. This chain uses TRBV12-3 or TRBV12-4 with TRBJ2-1, with 14 bases lining up with TRBD2. This CDR3 contains 15 residues. J lost 8 bases, V lost 7 bases, and 7 bases had no gene match.

This chain uses TRBV7-2 with TRBJ2-1, with D perhaps matching TRBD2 (5 bases). The CDR3 covers 14 residues. Trimming shortened V by 4 bases and J by 8 bases, and 15 bases separated the two germline ends. CDR1 is SGHTA and CDR2 is FQGNSA in the germline V gene. CDR3 DNA sequence: TGTGCCAGCAGCTCCTGGACTGGACGAGATGAGCAGTTCTTC. It encodes CASSSWTGRDEQFF.

In its sample, this clonotype was seen a few times. This rearrangement joins TRBV20-1 to TRBJ2-1; TRBD2 agrees at 12 bases. Losses at the gene ends were 5 bases for V and 9 bases for J; bases not matched to a gene: 8. The CDR3 contains 14 residues. The germline V gene encodes CDR1 DFQATT and CDR2 SNEGSKA (reference sequence). The CDR3 protein is CSALRLAGVPEQFF. CDR3 nucleotides: TGCAGTGCTCTCCGACTAGCGGGAGTCCCTGAGCAGTTCTTC.

This clonotype turned up a few times. The rearrangement links TRBV6-6 to TRBJ2-5, with 10 bases fitting TRBD2. V lost 7 bases, J lost 4 bases, and 9 bases stayed unmatched. The CDR3 contains 15 residues. Germline V gene data show CDR1 as MNHNY and CDR2 as SVGAGI (reference sequence). CDR3 sequence (DNA): TGTGCCAGCACGAAGCGGGAGGGCCAGGGAGAGACCCAGTACTTC. It codes for CASTKREGQGETQYF.